Each of the 28 T cell receptor beta chains below was sequenced from the same sample in a study of T cell repertoires in cytomegalovirus infection. TCRdb recomputed calls from the reads with MiXCR, one row per CDR3 protein. Seen here are roughly 230,000 distinct CDR3 sequences, 5% to 8.5% observed once, and the top ten hold roughly 6.5%. The specimen sequenced was PBMCs. The source is a human donor in good health (CMV status not recorded). Some clones in this sample may be carry-over from other donors' samples.

This clonotype was picked up many times. CDR3 DNA sequence: TGCAGTGCTACTCCGCACACAGGGGCGGTCACTGAAGCTTTCTTT. This translates into CSATPHTGAVTEAFF. The chain combines TRBV20-1 with TRBJ1-1, with TRBD1 matching over 7 bases. CDR3 size: 15 residues. V was pared by 4 bases and J by 4 bases, with 12 bases of the junction left unmatched. Germline values: CDR1 DFQATT, CDR2 SNEGSKA (reference sequence).

Only a few counts were recorded for this clonotype. The V call is TRBV29-1, the J call TRBJ1-4; 8 bases agree with TRBD1. CDR1 is SQVTM, CDR2 ANQGSEA, per germline. V lost 7 bases, J lost 5 bases, and 6 bases stayed unmatched. The CDR3 loop spans 13 amino acids. Written as DNA, the CDR3 is TGCAGCGCCCCGGACAGGGCAAATGAAAAACTGTTTTTT. Translated: CSAPDRANEKLFF.

Ten or more counts support this clonotype. The gene calls are TRBV28 and TRBJ2-3; D unresolved. This CDR3 is 14 amino acids long. Trimming removed 8 bases from V and 1 base from J, with 13 bases in between. Germline V gene data show CDR1 as MDHEN and CDR2 as SYDVKM. The CDR3 region is CASSDGPRTDTQYF. In nucleotides, the CDR3 is TGTGCCAGCTCGGACGGGCCCCGCACAGATACGCAGTATTTT.

This clonotype came up many times. This chain joins TRBV11-2 and TRBJ1-5; D unclear. The V gene's germline CDR1 is SGHAT and CDR2 FQNNGV. The CDR3 is 13 residues long. V lost 2 bases, J lost 4 bases, and 6 bases lay in between. CDR3 amino acids: CASSLNGNQPQHF. DNA of the CDR3: TGTGCCAGCAGCTTAAACGGGAATCAGCCCCAGCATTTT.

This clonotype was counted ten times or more. This sequence joins TRBV20-1 and TRBJ1-1; no reliable D call. This CDR3 region has 13 residues. V was trimmed by 2 bases and J by 4 bases, leaving 11 bases between them. Germline CDR1 DFQATT, CDR2 SNEGSKA (reference sequence). The CDR3, as DNA: TGCAGTGCTAGAAACATTAAATCCACTGAAGCTTTCTTT. Amino acid sequence: CSARNIKSTEAFF.

This clonotype was recorded many times. For the CDR3, the DNA is TGTGCCAGCAGTTTGCGAGGAGGGACAGATTTACGAGGGCAGTACTTC. It translates to CASSLRGGTDLRGQYF. The chain uses TRBV28 and TRBJ2-7, with D maybe TRBD1 (7 bases). V lost 3 bases and J lost 9, with 24 bases in between. This CDR3 comprises 16 residues. Germline CDR1 reads MDHEN; CDR2 reads SYDVKM.

There are many counts of this clonotype. The gene calls are TRBV6-5 and TRBJ2-1; TRBD1 agrees at 11 bases. This CDR3 spans 16 amino acids. CDR1 is MNHEY, CDR2 SVGAGI, per germline. Germline trimming cut 2 bases from V and 5 bases from J; bases unmatched to any gene: 5. CDR3 loop: CASSYAGQGAHNEQFF. In DNA form, the CDR3 reads TGTGCCAGCAGTTACGCCGGACAGGGGGCCCACAATGAGCAGTTCTTC.

This clonotype came up many times. As DNA, the CDR3 is TGTGCCAGCAGCTTAGTGGACAGAACACAGTTCTTC. Protein product: CASSLVDRTQFF. V and J are TRBV7-2 and TRBJ2-1, with D maybe TRBD1 (6 bases). Per the germline V gene, CDR1 is SGHTA and CDR2 is FQGNSA. CDR3 length: 12 residues. V lost 1 base and J lost 13, with 11 bases in between.

The chain recombines TRBV2 with TRBJ2-2; tentative D call: TRBD1 (6 bases). Per germline, CDR1 SNHLY and CDR2 FYNNEI. Trimming removed 4 bases at V and 6 bases at J, with 24 bases between. The CDR3 has 18 amino acids. The CDR3 bases are TGTGCCAGCAGTGTGGTGAAGGGGATGGACAGTAGCCCCGGGGAGCTGTTTTTT. It translates to CASSVVKGMDSSPGELFF.

This clonotype was observed a few times. V and J are TRBV15 and TRBJ1-1; the D is unclear. CDR1 LNHNV and CDR2 YYDKDF come from the germline V gene (reference sequence). V lost 5 bases to trimming and J lost 3 bases, with 10 bases between them. The CDR3 runs 13 residues. CDR3 in DNA: TGTGCCACCAGCCCGGGGTGGTACACTGAAGCTTTCTTT. Its translation: CATSPGWYTEAFF.

There are many counts of this clonotype. The chain recombines TRBV12-3 or TRBV12-4 with TRBJ1-5; D gene ambiguous. The CDR3 totals 14 residues. Trimming took 3 bases from V and 4 from J, leaving 10 bases between them. CDR3 DNA sequence: TGTGCCAGCAGTTTTCTTTTTCCGAATCAGCCCCAGCATTTT. Protein product: CASSFLFPNQPQHF.

In this sample, this clonotype turned up many times. V gene TRBV7-2 combines with J gene TRBJ1-2, with 7 nucleotides matching TRBD1. The CDR3 totals 12 residues. After removal of 5 bases from V and 6 bases from J, the junction contained 3 bases not matched to a gene. The germline V gene encodes CDR1 SGHTA and CDR2 FQGNSA. The DNA for the CDR3 is TGTGCCAGCAGCCATGGACAGGATGGCTACACCTTC. Protein product: CASSHGQDGYTF.

In its sample, this clonotype was seen many times. The genes are TRBV7-2 and TRBJ2-1; 13 nucleotides match TRBD2. V trimming: 5 bases; J trimming: 0 bases; junction bases outside the gene matches: 7. Germline V gene data show CDR1 as SGHTA and CDR2 as FQGNSA. This CDR3 region has 18 residues. The CDR3 coding sequence is TGTGCCAGCAGCCCTGGACTAGCGGGGGTGAGCTCCTACAATGAGCAGTTCTTC. It specifies CASSPGLAGVSSYNEQFF. Using reference TRBV7-2 and TRBJ2-1 for the parts outside the CDR3, the full variable domain is GAGVSQSPSNKVTEKGKDVELRCDPISGHTALYWYRQSLGQGLEFLIYFQGNSAPDKSGLPSDRFSAERTGGSVSTLTIQRTQQEDSAVYLCASSPGLAGVSSYNEQFFGPGTRLTVL.

This clonotype occurred a few times. The chain uses TRBV7-3 and TRBJ1-2; D gene uncertain. V dropped 5 bases and J dropped 2 bases, with 12 bases sitting between them. The CDR3 runs to 14 residues. Per the germline V gene, CDR1 is SGHTA and CDR2 is FQGTGA. In nucleotides, the CDR3 is TGTGCCAGCAGCCCGGACGATATAAACTATGGCTACACCTTC. This codes for CASSPDDINYGYTF.

In this sample, this clonotype turned up many times. The V call is TRBV20-1, the J call TRBJ1-5, with a tentative D call TRBD1 (5 bases). The CDR3 runs 16 residues. Germline V gene lookup returns CDR1 DFQATT and CDR2 SNEGSKA (reference sequence). The V and J ends lost 0 bases and 0 bases respectively, with 12 bases between them. The CDR3 is CSAREGTGYSNQPQHF. CDR3 in DNA: TGCAGTGCTAGAGAGGGGACGGGTTATAGCAATCAGCCCCAGCATTTT.

This clonotype was seen many times. This chain links TRBV7-2 with TRBJ2-7; 7 bases agree with TRBD1. The CDR3 extends over 17 amino acids. V lost 1 base, J lost 0 bases, and 9 bases stayed unmatched. CDR1 and CDR2 (germline): SGHTA, FQGNSA. The CDR3 loop reads CASSLVPGWDSSYEQYF. For the CDR3, the DNA is TGTGCCAGCAGCTTAGTTCCAGGGTGGGACAGCTCCTACGAGCAGTACTTC.

This clonotype has a count of ten or more. The chain joins TRBV6-6 to TRBJ1-2; 7 positions match TRBD1. CDR3 length: 15 amino acids. The V gene's germline CDR1 is MNHNY and CDR2 SVGAGI (reference sequence). The junction had 14 bases not matched to a gene; V was cut back by 9 bases and J by 4 bases. The DNA for the CDR3 is TGTGCCAGTAACCGGGACAGCCTCTCCGGCTATGGCTACACCTTC. It codes for CASNRDSLSGYGYTF.

This clonotype was recorded many times. The V gene is TRBV20-1, the J gene TRBJ2-1; TRBD1 matches 11 bases. The length of the CDR3 is 16 residues. The V gene's germline CDR1 is DFQATT and CDR2 SNEGSKA (reference sequence). V dropped 3 bases and J dropped 3; count of bases not matched to a gene: 7. The CDR3 loop reads CSASVPGQGVYNEQFF. DNA for the CDR3: TGCAGTGCTAGTGTGCCGGGACAGGGGGTCTACAATGAGCAGTTCTTC.

This clonotype appeared many times. The chain joins TRBV10-3 to TRBJ2-1, with TRBD1 identical over 11 bases. After removal of 7 bases from V and 6 bases from J, the junction contained 5 bases not matched to a gene. Per the germline V gene, CDR1 is ENHRY and CDR2 is SYGVKD. This CDR3 has 14 residues. The CDR3 spells CAINRDRGGNEQFF. The CDR3 DNA sequence: TGTGCCATCAACCGGGACAGGGGGGGCAATGAGCAGTTCTTC.

This clonotype was recorded many times. This chain joins TRBV7-2 and TRBJ2-5; D perhaps matches TRBD1 (5 bases). In germline, CDR1 is SGHTA, CDR2 FQGNSA. Trimming took off 1 base at V and 5 bases at J, with 11 bases between the two ends. The CDR3 loop spans 14 amino acids. In DNA, the CDR3 is TGTGCCAGCAGCTTAGGGGCAGGGCGGGAGACCCAGTACTTC. Its protein product is CASSLGAGRETQYF. Full variable domain (rest looked up from reference TRBV7-2 and TRBJ2-5): GAGVSQSPSNKVTEKGKDVELRCDPISGHTALYWYRQSLGQGLEFLIYFQGNSAPDKSGLPSDRFSAERTGGSVSTLTIQRTQQEDSAVYLCASSLGAGRETQYFGPGTRLLVL.

The sample holds many counts of this clonotype. The chain uses TRBV9 and TRBJ2-2; a weak D match, TRBD2 (5 bases). CDR1 is SGDLS and CDR2 is YYNGEE in the germline V gene. The V and J ends lost 4 bases and 4 bases respectively, with 26 bases between them. The CDR3 covers 19 residues. DNA for the CDR3: TGTGCCAGCAGCATCAAGGGCGGAGGACTGGCCTTTAGCACCGGGGAGCTGTTTTTT. Translation: CASSIKGGGLAFSTGELFF. Supplemented by reference TRBV9 and TRBJ2-2, the full variable domain reads DSGVTQTPKHLITATGQRVTLRCSPRSGDLSVYWYQQSLDQGLQFLIQYYNGEERAKGNILERFSAQQFPDLHSELNLSSLELGDSALYFCASSIKGGGLAFSTGELFFGEGSRLTVL.

This clonotype has only a few counts. Here the CDR3 DNA reads TGTGCCAGCAGCTCAGGGGGGGGCTACTACGAGCAGTACTTC. Translation gives CASSSGGGYYEQYF. The chain uses TRBV7-2 and TRBJ2-7; D tentatively reads TRBD1 or TRBD2 (7 bases each). The CDR3 is made up of 14 amino acids. Germline CDR1 SGHTA, CDR2 FQGNSA. V was cut by 4 bases and J by 3 bases, with 13 bases left in between.

This clonotype has at least ten counts. The rearrangement joins TRBV7-2 to TRBJ2-5; 14 positions agree with TRBD2. CDR3 size: 16 residues. Germline trimming cut 5 bases from V and 5 bases from J; bases unmatched to any gene: 7. Looked up from germline, CDR1 is SGHTA and CDR2 is FQGNSA. CDR3: CASSPRTSGGMETQYF. The CDR3 DNA is TGTGCCAGCAGCCCCCGGACTAGCGGGGGGATGGAGACCCAGTACTTC.

V and J are TRBV28 and TRBJ2-2; D perhaps matches TRBD2 (7 bases). The CDR3 is made up of 16 amino acids. Germline V gene lookup returns CDR1 MDHEN and CDR2 SYDVKM. Trimming shortened V by 3 bases and J by 1 base, and 12 bases separated the two germline ends. In DNA form, the CDR3 reads TGTGCCAGCAGTTTCCGGGGGGCAGGGAACACCGGGGAGCTGTTTTTT. Encoded protein: CASSFRGAGNTGELFF.

The sample holds many counts of this clonotype. J is TRBJ1-2 and V is TRBV2, with a possible D match to TRBD1 (5 bases). The CDR3 has 14 amino acids. The germline V gene encodes CDR1 SNHLY and CDR2 FYNNEI. The germline V and J ends were trimmed by 6 bases and 4 bases, with 15 bases remaining between them. CDR3 amino acids: CASRTDASVYGYTF. Here the CDR3 DNA reads TGTGCCAGCAGGACAGATGCCTCTGTCTATGGCTACACCTTC. Combining the CDR3 with reference TRBV2 and TRBJ1-2 gives the whole variable domain EPEVTQTPSHQVTQMGQEVILRCVPISNHLYFYWYRQILGQKVEFLVSFYNNEISEKSEIFDDQFSVERPDGSNFTLKIRSTKLEDSAMYFCASRTDASVYGYTFGSGTRLTVV.

In this sample, this clonotype turned up a few times. CDR3 in amino acids: CASSQSERGTGGRGTDTQYF. In DNA, the CDR3 is TGCGCCAGCAGTCAATCGGAAAGAGGGACAGGGGGCAGGGGGACAGATACGCAGTATTTT. The rearrangement links TRBV23-1 to TRBJ2-3; 12 nucleotides line up with TRBD1. TRBV23-1 is recorded as an ORF, its role being uncertain. This CDR3 spans 20 amino acids. After removal of 0 bases from V and 3 bases from J, the junction contained 13 bases not matched to a gene.

This clonotype was counted many times. This rearrangement joins TRBV28 to TRBJ1-5, with 12 bases that match TRBD1. Trimming at V came to 4 bases and at J to 7 bases, leaving 8 bases not matched to a gene. Germline-derived CDR1 and CDR2 are MDHEN and SYDVKM. The CDR3 covers 16 residues. For the CDR3, the DNA is TGTGCCAGCAGTTCACCCGGGACAGGGGGCTACCAGCCCCAGCATTTT. Translating gives CASSSPGTGGYQPQHF.

This clonotype was seen at least ten times. The chain is built from TRBV7-2 and TRBJ2-1; 7 bases are shared with TRBD1. V gave up 7 bases and J gave up 2 bases; unmatched junction bases: 2. The germline gives CDR1 SGHTA, CDR2 FQGNSA. The CDR3 loop spans 13 amino acids. CDR3 sequence: CASNRGAYNEQFF. Written as DNA, the CDR3 is TGTGCCAGCAACAGGGGCGCCTACAATGAGCAGTTCTTC. The full variable domain, rest sourced from reference TRBV7-2 and TRBJ2-1, is GAGVSQSPSNKVTEKGKDVELRCDPISGHTALYWYRQSLGQGLEFLIYFQGNSAPDKSGLPSDRFSAERTGGSVSTLTIQRTQQEDSAVYLCASNRGAYNEQFFGPGTRLTVL.